These T cell receptor beta chains were read from a single sample in a study of patients and donors after allogeneic stem cell transplantation. TCRdb reprocessed the RT-PCR reads via MiXCR and lists one record per CDR3 protein. The sample shows approximately 140,000 distinct CDR3 sequences, 30% to 45% of them seen only once. The source material was blood, either unsorted or a sorted T cell fraction (not recorded which). The receptors shown here come from a human donor who was either an allogeneic HSCT recipient or a stem cell or donor lymphocyte infusion donor (not recorded which). It is not recorded whose cells these are; they may come from a transplant donor. Each CDR3 is given with its conserved first and last residue. A D gene is named only where the DNA matches it firmly. Only part of the rows carry a size: once, few, many, or a class if the clone is expanded.

>-|-|TRBV15|TRBJ1-3
CATSTGSSSGNTIYF
TGTGCCACCAGCACAGGATCAAGCTCTGGAAACACCATATATTTT
>-|-|TRBV6-1|TRBJ1-6
CASSEAGQLNSPLHF
TGTGCCAGCAGTGAAGCAGGGCAGCTGAATTCACCCCTCCACTTT
>few|TRBD1|TRBV28|TRBJ1-5
CASSSGQEDQPQHF
TGTGCCAGCAGTTCAGGACAGGAGGATCAGCCCCAGCATTTT
>few|-|TRBV10-3|TRBJ1-2
CAISDTRNIPYGYTF
TGTGCCATCAGCGACACCCGGAACATACCCTATGGCTACACCTTC
>few|-|TRBV28|TRBJ1-2
CASSEPLDTAGYTF
TGTGCCAGCAGTGAACCTCTTGACACGGCTGGCTACACCTTC
>few|-|TRBV9|TRBJ1-5
CASSAYTNQPQHF
TGTGCCAGCAGCGCGTACACTAATCAGCCCCAGCATTTT
>-|-|TRBV12-3/TRBV12-4|TRBJ2-3
CASSFDSSSTDTQYF
TGTGCCAGCAGCTTCGACAGTTCTAGCACAGATACGCAGTATTTT
>-|-|TRBV30|TRBJ1-6
CAWSSGFGVFSYNSPLHF
TGTGCCTGGAGTTCTGGGTTTGGGGTTTTCTCCTATAATTCACCCCTCCACTTT
>-|-|TRBV28|TRBJ1-1
CASSRSDTEAFF
TGTGCCAGCAGCCGATCGGACACTGAAGCTTTCTTT
>few|-|TRBV4-1|TRBJ2-2
CASSHSPLGGTPGELFF
TGCGCCAGCAGCCATTCCCCTTTGGGGGGAACACCCGGGGAGCTGTTTTTT
>-|TRBD2|TRBV2|TRBJ2-1
CASSGTSGGAWNEQFF
TGTGCCAGCAGTGGAACTAGCGGGGGGGCCTGGAATGAGCAGTTCTTC
>-|TRBD2|TRBV13|TRBJ2-1
CASSPSGGAGNEQFF
TGTGCCAGCAGCCCTAGCGGGGGGGCCGGGAATGAGCAGTTCTTC
>-|-|TRBV20-1|TRBJ2-3
CSANGAITDTQYF
TGCAGTGCTAACGGGGCTATCACAGATACGCAGTATTTT
>-|TRBD1|TRBV27|TRBJ2-1
CASSTQGEDNEQFF
TGTGCCAGCAGTACCCAGGGGGAAGACAATGAGCAGTTCTTC
>-|-|TRBV12-3/TRBV12-4|TRBJ1-2
CASSPTGGVSYTF
TGTGCCAGCAGCCCGACAGGCGGGGTTAGCTACACCTTC
>-|-|TRBV20-1|TRBJ1-4
CSAAAGPNEKLFF
TGCAGTGCAGCAGCAGGTCCTAATGAAAAACTGTTTTTT
>-|-|TRBV4-2|TRBJ1-2
CASSLWDIDYGYTF
TGTGCCAGCAGCCTCTGGGACATCGACTATGGCTACACCTTC
>-|-|TRBV12-3/TRBV12-4|TRBJ1-2
CASRFTGTHSPANYGYTF
TGTGCCAGCAGGTTTACCGGGACACACTCCCCCGCTAACTATGGCTACACCTTC
>few|TRBD2|TRBV27|TRBJ2-2
CASQSPGTSRSGELFF
TGTGCCAGTCAGAGCCCCGGGACTAGCAGGTCCGGGGAGCTGTTTTTT
>few|-|TRBV30|TRBJ1-2
CAWIGGSLYGYTF
TGTGCCTGGATCGGGGGGTCATTGTATGGCTACACCTTC
>-|-|TRBV20-1|TRBJ1-5
CSARGGRGNQPQHF
TGCAGTGCTAGAGGGGGAAGGGGCAATCAGCCCCAGCATTTT
>-|-|TRBV18|TRBJ1-6
CASSPPGDYSPLHF
TGTGCCAGCTCACCACCAGGGGATTATTCACCCCTCCACTTT
>-|TRBD2|TRBV12-3/TRBV12-4|TRBJ2-1
CASVRGDTYNEQFF
TGTGCCAGCGTGCGGGGGGATACCTACAATGAGCAGTTCTTC
>many|TRBD1|TRBV6-5|TRBJ1-5
CASGTGRDQPQHF
TGTGCCAGCGGGACAGGGAGAGATCAGCCCCAGCATTTT
>-|TRBD1|TRBV12-3/TRBV12-4|TRBJ1-5
CASRIEGQLNQPQHF
TGTGCCAGCAGGATAGAGGGACAGTTAAATCAGCCCCAGCATTTT
>-|-|TRBV25-1|TRBJ1-5
CASSESQWEPQHF
TGTGCCAGCAGTGAATCTCAGTGGGAACCCCAGCATTTT
>-|-|TRBV5-6|TRBJ1-2
CASSLAGDGLYGYTF
TGTGCCAGCAGCTTGGCAGGGGACGGCCTCTATGGCTACACCTTC
>-|-|TRBV20-1|TRBJ2-7
CSARDLSSGVPYEQYF
TGCAGTGCTAGAGATCTTTCATCGGGGGTTCCATACGAGCAGTACTTC
>few|-|TRBV12-3/TRBV12-4|TRBJ1-1
CASSLGVSTEAFF
TGTGCCAGCAGTTTGGGGGTCAGCACTGAAGCTTTCTTT
>-|-|TRBV10-3|TRBJ2-1
CAISEAPTTYNEQFF
TGTGCCATCAGTGAGGCGCCGACCACTTACAATGAGCAGTTCTTC
>few|-|TRBV10-3|TRBJ1-1
CAISESRGDTEAFF
TGTGCCATCAGTGAGTCGAGAGGGGACACTGAAGCTTTCTTT
>-|TRBD1|TRBV10-3|TRBJ1-6
CAISETGQGSYNSPLHF
TGTGCCATCAGTGAGACCGGACAGGGTAGTTATAATTCACCCCTCCACTTT
>-|TRBD1|TRBV24-1|TRBJ1-5
CATSDWDRDQPQHF
TGTGCCACCAGTGATTGGGACAGAGATCAGCCCCAGCATTTT
>-|-|TRBV10-3|TRBJ1-5
CAISEGQHSNQPQHF
TGTGCCATCAGTGAGGGACAGCATAGCAATCAGCCCCAGCATTTT
>-|TRBD2|TRBV5-5|TRBJ2-1
CASSLEAGGYNEQFF
TGTGCCAGCAGCTTGGAAGCGGGGGGGTACAATGAGCAGTTCTTC
>few|-|TRBV2|TRBJ2-1
CASSEALLPANEQFF
TGTGCCAGCAGTGAAGCACTGCTGCCGGCCAATGAGCAGTTCTTC
>few|-|TRBV12-3/TRBV12-4|TRBJ1-1
CASSLAKRWAFF
TGTGCCAGCAGTTTAGCCAAGAGGTGGGCTTTCTTT
>many|TRBD2|TRBV12-3/TRBV12-4|TRBJ2-5
CASSPPGGRQETQYF
TGTGCCAGCAGTCCCCCGGGGGGGCGGCAAGAGACCCAGTACTTC
>once|TRBD1|TRBV5-1|TRBJ2-1
CASSLRDRTNEQFF
TGCGCCAGCAGCCTCCGGGACAGGACCAATGAGCAGTTCTTC
>-|-|TRBV9|TRBJ1-3
CASSADGTSGNTIYF
TGTGCCAGCAGCGCGGACGGGACCTCTGGAAACACCATATATTTT
>-|-|TRBV7-6|TRBJ1-6
CASSSQQYNSPLHF
TGTGCCAGCAGCTCGCAACAGTATAATTCACCCCTCCACTTT
>few|TRBD1|TRBV6-5|TRBJ1-1
CASSYLRGLKNTEAFF
TGTGCCAGCAGTTACCTCAGGGGGCTAAAGAACACTGAAGCTTTCTTT